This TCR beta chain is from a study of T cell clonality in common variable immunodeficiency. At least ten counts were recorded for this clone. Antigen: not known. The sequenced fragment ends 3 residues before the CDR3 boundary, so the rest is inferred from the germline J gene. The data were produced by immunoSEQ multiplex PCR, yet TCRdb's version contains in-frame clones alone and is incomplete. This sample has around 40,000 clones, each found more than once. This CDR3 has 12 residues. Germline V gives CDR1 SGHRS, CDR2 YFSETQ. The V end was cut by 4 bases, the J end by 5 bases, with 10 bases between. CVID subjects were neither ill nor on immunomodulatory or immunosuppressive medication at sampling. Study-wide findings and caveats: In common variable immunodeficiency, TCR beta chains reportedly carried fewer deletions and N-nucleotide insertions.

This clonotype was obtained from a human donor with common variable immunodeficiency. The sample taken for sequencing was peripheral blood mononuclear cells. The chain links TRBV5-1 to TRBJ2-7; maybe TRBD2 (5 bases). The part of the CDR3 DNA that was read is TGCGCCAGCAGCCTTGCGGGCCACGAG. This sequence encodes CASSLAGHE. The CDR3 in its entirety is CASSLAGHEQYF.